One sample yielded the 20 T cell receptor beta chains listed below, sequenced in a study of T cells in Graves' hyperthyroidism and ophthalmopathy. The source material, RNA transcripts, was used to amplify TCR beta CDR3 regions. First-round RT-PCR of the TCR CDR3 relied on the HTBI primer set. Via MiXCR, TCRdb re-called the multiplex PCR reads, giving one row per CDR3 protein. This table holds 550,000 to 800,000 distinct CDR3 sequences, around 15% found once. The sample was blood. Receptors were obtained from a man aged 45 to 65 with Graves' hyperthyroidism.

V and J are TRBV28 and TRBJ2-1; 10 bases map to TRBD2. The CDR3 is made up of 16 amino acids. CDR1 MDHEN and CDR2 SYDVKM come from the germline V gene. The J segment lost 5 bases and the V segment lost 6 bases, leaving 10 bases of the junction unmatched. The CDR3 protein is CASSPPSGSWDNEQFF. The CDR3 DNA reads as TGTGCCAGCAGCCCCCCTAGCGGGAGTTGGGACAATGAGCAGTTCTTC.

This clonotype was picked up many times. The chain links TRBV9 to TRBJ2-1; 9 nucleotides line up with TRBD1. V was clipped by 5 bases and J by 4 bases; unmatched bases: 13. The CDR3 runs 17 residues. Germline V gene data show CDR1 as SGDLS and CDR2 as YYNGEE. The CDR3 coding sequence is TGTGCCAGCAGACCAATTGCCGGGACAGGGATTTACAATGAGCAGTTCTTC. Translated, it gives CASRPIAGTGIYNEQFF. The full variable domain, with the rest looked up from reference TRBV9 and TRBJ2-1, is DSGVTQTPKHLITATGQRVTLRCSPRSGDLSVYWYQQSLDQGLQFLIQYYNGEERAKGNILERFSAQQFPDLHSELNLSSLELGDSALYFCASRPIAGTGIYNEQFFGPGTRLTVL.

This clonotype was seen at least ten times. The rearrangement joins TRBV15 to TRBJ2-7; TRBD2 aligns across 7 bases. V trimming: 0 bases; J trimming: 0 bases; junction bases outside the gene matches: 2. This CDR3 has 15 residues. CDR1 is LNHNV and CDR2 is YYDKDF in the germline V gene (reference sequence). This CDR3 is CATSREAGYSYEQYF. In DNA form, the CDR3 reads TGTGCCACCAGCAGAGAAGCGGGATACTCCTACGAGCAGTACTTC.

The rearrangement links TRBV30 to TRBJ2-3, with 11 bases identical to TRBD2. V trimming: 5 bases; J trimming: 11 bases; junction bases outside the gene matches: 6. This CDR3 contains 12 residues. The germline V gene has CDR1 GTSNPN and CDR2 SVGIG (reference sequence). The CDR3 sequence: CAWVAGGREQYF. The CDR3 nucleotides are TGTGCCTGGGTAGCGGGAGGGAGGGAGCAGTATTTT. Together with reference TRBV30 and TRBJ2-3, the CDR3 gives the full variable domain: SQTIHQWPATLVQPVGSPLSLECTVEGTSNPNLYWYRQAAGRGLQLLFYSVGIGQISSEVPQNLSASRPQDRQFILSSKKLLLSDSGFYLCAWVAGGREQYFGPGTRLTVL.

V is TRBV27 and J is TRBJ2-5; 7 bases map to TRBD2. CDR1 and CDR2 (germline): MNHEY, SMNVEV (reference sequence). Trimming removed 5 bases from V and 5 bases from J; junction bases left unmatched: 5. There are 13 residues in the CDR3. The DNA for the CDR3 is TGTGCCAGCAGTGGGAGGGAGGCGGAGACCCAGTACTTC. Protein: CASSGREAETQYF.

The chain uses TRBV10-3 and TRBJ2-3; no clear D. The CDR3 spans 14 residues. The germline CDR1 and CDR2 sequences are ENHRY and SYGVKD. V lost 7 bases and J lost 0, with 11 bases in between. CDR3 protein: CAINGISSTDTQYF. The CDR3 DNA reads TGTGCCATCAATGGGATCTCTAGCACAGATACGCAGTATTTT.

This clonotype was seen more than once but under ten times. The chain recombines TRBV7-2 with TRBJ2-3, with 8 bases matching TRBD2. Germline-derived CDR1 and CDR2 are SGHTA and FQGNSA. The length of the CDR3 is 16 residues. The J segment lost 5 bases and the V segment lost 2 bases, leaving 9 bases of the junction unmatched. This chain's CDR3 is CASSLLGVAGQDTQYF. In DNA, the CDR3 is TGTGCCAGCAGCTTACTCGGAGTAGCGGGGCAAGATACGCAGTATTTT.

The chain is built from TRBV7-9 and TRBJ1-3, with D possibly being TRBD1 (5 bases). There are 14 residues in the CDR3. Germline V gene data show CDR1 as SEHNR and CDR2 as FQNEAQ (reference sequence). Trimming shortened V by 0 bases and J by 5 bases, and 8 bases separated the two germline ends. CDR3 region: CASSLAEGRNTIYF. CDR3 DNA sequence: TGTGCCAGCAGCTTAGCGGAGGGGAGAAACACCATATATTTT. The full variable domain, completed using reference TRBV7-9 and TRBJ1-3, is DTGVSQNPRHKITKRGQNVTFRCDPISEHNRLYWYRQTLGQGPEFLTYFQNEAQLEKSRLLSDRFSAERPKGSFSTLEIQRTEQGDSAMYLCASSLAEGRNTIYFGEGSWLTVV.

This clonotype was observed many times. The gene calls are TRBV20-1 and TRBJ2-1; TRBD2 might be the D (5 bases). V lost 3 bases and J 8 bases, leaving 11 bases between the germline ends. CDR3 length: 12 residues. Germline CDR1 is DFQATT and CDR2 is SNEGSKA (reference sequence). CDR3 amino acids: CSARTTGYEQFF. DNA of the CDR3: TGCAGTGCTAGGACTACGGGGTATGAGCAGTTCTTC.

There are a few counts of this clonotype. The chain couples TRBV11-2 to TRBJ2-2, with D uncertain. This CDR3 is 17 amino acids long. CDR1 and CDR2 from the germline V gene are SGHAT and FQNNGV. The germline V and J ends were trimmed by 1 base and 3 bases, with 15 bases remaining between them. DNA for the CDR3: TGTGCCAGCAGCTTAGTGTCCGGGTTTTTCTACACCGGGGAGCTGTTTTTT. Its protein product is CASSLVSGFFYTGELFF. The entire variable domain, with the rest obtained from reference TRBV11-2 and TRBJ2-2, is as follows: EAGVAQSPRYKIIEKRQSVAFWCNPISGHATLYWYQQILGQGPKLLIQFQNNGVVDDSQLPKDRFSAERLKGVDSTLKIQPAKLEDSAVYLCASSLVSGFFYTGELFFGEGSRLTVL.

The CDR3 DNA reads as TGTGCCACCAGTGATTTGAAGCGTGGGAAGGCCGGGGAGCTGTTTTTT. It yields the protein CATSDLKRGKAGELFF. The chain carries TRBV24-1 and TRBJ2-2; no clear D gene. In germline, CDR1 is KGHDR, CDR2 SFDVKD. Trimming pared 0 bases from V and 6 bases from J, leaving 13 bases between. The CDR3 is 16 residues long.

CDR3 nucleotide sequence: TGTGCCTGTTCTTTCCCCCTAGCGGCGGTATACAATGAGCAGTTCTTC. This encodes CACSFPLAAVYNEQFF. The chain carries TRBV30 and TRBJ2-1, with 7 bases lining up with TRBD2. The CDR3 runs 16 residues. Losses at the gene ends were 6 bases for V and 4 bases for J; bases not matched to a gene: 15. In germline, CDR1 is GTSNPN, CDR2 SVGIG (reference sequence). Complete variable domain (other parts from reference TRBV30 and TRBJ2-1): SQTIHQWPATLVQPVGSPLSLECTVEGTSNPNLYWYRQAAGRGLQLLFYSVGIGQISSEVPQNLSASRPQDRQFILSSKKLLLSDSGFYLCACSFPLAAVYNEQFFGPGTRLTVL.

This clonotype showed up just a few times. The chain combines TRBV14 with TRBJ2-7; D unresolved. The CDR3 loop spans 15 amino acids. The V end lost 0 bases, the J end lost 0 bases, and 9 bases lay between the germline ends. Germline-derived CDR1 and CDR2 are SGHDN and FVKESK. CDR3 nucleotide sequence: TGTGCCAGCAGCCAAGAATCAGGCTTCTCCTACGAGCAGTACTTC. It translates to CASSQESGFSYEQYF.

The table lists this clonotype with many counts. The gene calls are TRBV2 and TRBJ2-2; TRBD1 is a possible D gene (6 bases). V was trimmed by 1 base and J by 5 bases, leaving 11 bases between them. Germline V gene data show CDR1 as SNHLY and CDR2 as FYNNEI. The CDR3 spans 15 residues. CDR3 protein: CASSEVSRGTGELFF. Written as DNA, the CDR3 is TGTGCCAGCAGTGAAGTGTCTAGGGGGACCGGGGAGCTGTTTTTT.

This clonotype occurred many times. This chain links TRBV2 with TRBJ1-1, with D uncertain. The CDR3 extends over 14 amino acids. Germline values: CDR1 SNHLY, CDR2 FYNNEI. Trimming cost V 6 bases and J 1 base, with 12 bases left between them. This chain's CDR3 is CASRPLGGNTEAFF. The DNA for the CDR3 is TGTGCCAGCAGGCCCTTGGGAGGGAACACTGAAGCTTTCTTT. The full variable domain, in which reference TRBV2 and TRBJ1-1 provide the parts outside the CDR3, is EPEVTQTPSHQVTQMGQEVILRCVPISNHLYFYWYRQILGQKVEFLVSFYNNEISEKSEIFDDQFSVERPDGSNFTLKIRSTKLEDSAMYFCASRPLGGNTEAFFGQGTRLTVV.

In DNA form, the CDR3 reads TGCAGTGCTGGAGGGGCCTCACCCCTCCACTTT. Translation gives CSAGGASPLHF. This sequence joins TRBV20-1 and TRBJ1-6; D may be TRBD1 (5 bases). The CDR3 extends over 11 amino acids. Germline V gives CDR1 DFQATT, CDR2 SNEGSKA (reference sequence). V was shortened by 5 bases and J by 10 bases, with 9 bases between the two germline ends.

This clonotype appeared many times. The chain carries TRBV28 and TRBJ1-5; 9 bases line up with TRBD1. V lost 6 bases and J lost 2; bases outside the gene matches: 5. The CDR3 sequence is 15 residues long. Germline V gene data show CDR1 as MDHEN and CDR2 as SYDVKM. CDR3 protein: CASSRTGAGNQPQHF. CDR3 in DNA: TGTGCCAGCAGCCGGACAGGGGCCGGCAATCAGCCCCAGCATTTT.

This clonotype was seen a few times. The chain joins TRBV4-3 to TRBJ2-7; 9 bases fit TRBD2. Germline V CDR1 and CDR2: LGHNA, YSLEER. CDR3 length equals 15 residues. V shed 4 bases and J 5 bases; nucleotides not matched to a gene: 9. CDR3 DNA: TGCGCCAGCAGCCTCTACCCGGCTAGCGGGAACGAGCAGTACTTC. This sequence encodes CASSLYPASGNEQYF.

This chain's CDR3 is CAWSVRVSGVYNEQFF. The CDR3 nucleotides read TGTGCCTGGAGTGTTCGGGTTAGCGGAGTCTACAATGAGCAGTTCTTC. The gene calls are TRBV30 and TRBJ2-1; the D gene is possibly TRBD2 (6 bases). Germline CDR1 GTSNPN, CDR2 SVGIG (reference sequence). V was clipped by 0 bases and J by 3 bases, with 15 bases between them. The length of the CDR3 is 16 residues. The full variable domain, its missing parts supplied by reference TRBV30 and TRBJ2-1, is SQTIHQWPATLVQPVGSPLSLECTVEGTSNPNLYWYRQAAGRGLQLLFYSVGIGQISSEVPQNLSASRPQDRQFILSSKKLLLSDSGFYLCAWSVRVSGVYNEQFFGPGTRLTVL.

This clonotype occurred a few times. This chain uses TRBV6-5 with TRBJ1-2; 7 bases fit TRBD1. Losses at the gene ends were 4 bases for V and 0 bases for J; bases not matched to a gene: 5. Germline CDR1 and CDR2: MNHEY and SVGAGI. The CDR3 has 15 amino acids. CDR3 amino acids: CASSLQGPSNYGYTF. The CDR3 DNA reads as TGTGCCAGCAGTTTACAGGGGCCCTCTAACTATGGCTACACCTTC.